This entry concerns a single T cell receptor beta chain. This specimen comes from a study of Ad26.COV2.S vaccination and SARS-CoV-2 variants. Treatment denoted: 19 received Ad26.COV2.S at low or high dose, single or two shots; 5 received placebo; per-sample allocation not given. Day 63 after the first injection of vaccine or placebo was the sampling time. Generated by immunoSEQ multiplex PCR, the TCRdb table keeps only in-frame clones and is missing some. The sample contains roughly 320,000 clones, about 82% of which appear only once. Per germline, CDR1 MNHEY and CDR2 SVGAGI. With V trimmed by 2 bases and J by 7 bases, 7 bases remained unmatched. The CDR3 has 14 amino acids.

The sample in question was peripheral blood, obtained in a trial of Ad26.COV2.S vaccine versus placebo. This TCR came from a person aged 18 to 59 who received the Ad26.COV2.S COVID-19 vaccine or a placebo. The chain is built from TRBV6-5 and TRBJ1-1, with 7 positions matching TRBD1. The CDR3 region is CASSYGGTVGEAFF. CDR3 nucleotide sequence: TGTGCCAGCAGTTACGGTGGGACAGTGGGTGAAGCTTTCTTT.